Following are 12 T cell receptor beta chains from one sample sequenced in a study of beta chain features in type 1 diabetes. Antigens of these TCRs are unknown. Broader study findings: Patients with Type 1 diabetes showed moderately but significantly shorter TCRB CDR3s in all four CD4+ subsets.

Of the isolated RNA, all was reverse transcribed, and so the sequenced material was expressed TCRB transcripts. Only in-frame clones appear in the TCRdb table, and some are missing; sequencing was by immunoSEQ multiplex PCR. The sample lists 300,000 to 350,000 clones; approximately 10% were seen once. Material: central memory CD4+ T cells from blood. The receptors here all came from a young man with type 1 diabetes.

The chain has TRBV4-3 and TRBJ2-7, with a tentative D call TRBD1 (6 bases). CDR3 size: 15 residues. The V end lost 4 bases, the J end lost 3 bases, and 16 bases lay between the germline ends. From germline, CDR1 is LGHNA and CDR2 YSLEER. CDR3 sequence (DNA): TGCGCCAGCAGCCCCTTAACCCTACAGGGCTACGAGCAGTACTTC. This translates into CASSPLTLQGYEQYF.

This chain uses TRBV10-3 with TRBJ1-2; TRBD1 aligns across 10 bases. CDR3 length equals 13 residues. J gave up 7 bases and V 8 bases, and 7 bases lay outside the gene matches. The germline V gene has CDR1 ENHRY and CDR2 SYGVKD. CDR3: CAISRDRGSGYTF. CDR3 nucleotides: TGTGCCATCTCCAGGGACAGGGGAAGTGGCTACACCTTC.

This clone was found a few times. The CDR3 DNA is TGTGCCTGGAGTATGGGACAGGGGGGTGAAAAACTGTTTTTT. Encoded protein: CAWSMGQGGEKLFF. V and J are TRBV30 and TRBJ1-4; 11 bases line up with TRBD1. Germline V lookup: CDR1 GTSNPN, CDR2 SVGIG (reference sequence). V lost 2 bases to trimming and J lost 7 bases; unmatched junction nucleotides: 3. The CDR3 covers 14 residues.

This chain joins TRBV11-2 and TRBJ2-2, with D tentatively TRBD1 (7 bases). The CDR3 contains 14 residues. Germline V gene data show CDR1 as SGHAT and CDR2 as FQNNGV. Trimming took 5 bases from V and 4 from J, leaving 11 bases between them. The CDR3 region is CASSPQGGTGELFF. CDR3 DNA sequence: TGTGCCAGCAGCCCCCAGGGGGGCACCGGGGAGCTGTTTTTT.

This sequence joins TRBV2 and TRBJ2-2, with 9 positions matching TRBD2. V lost 2 bases, J lost 5 bases, and 9 bases stayed unmatched. Germline lookup yields CDR1 SNHLY and CDR2 FYNNEI. The CDR3 has 17 residues. In nucleotides, the CDR3 is TGTGCCAGCAGTGAAATGATAGCGGGGGCGGGGACCGGGGAGCTGTTTTTT. Protein product: CASSEMIAGAGTGELFF. The full variable domain, completed using reference TRBV2 and TRBJ2-2, is EPEVTQTPSHQVTQMGQEVILRCVPISNHLYFYWYRQILGQKVEFLVSFYNNEISEKSEIFDDQFSVERPDGSNFTLKIRSTKLEDSAMYFCASSEMIAGAGTGELFFGEGSRLTVL.

This clone was counted between two and nine times. The chain recombines TRBV28 with TRBJ1-1; TRBD1 might be the D (5 bases). With 1 base removed from V and 1 base from J, the gap between germline ends came to 13 bases. The CDR3 is 16 amino acids. Germline CDR1 reads MDHEN; CDR2 reads SYDVKM. In DNA, the CDR3 is TGTGCCAGCAGTTTATACGATGAGGGGTCGAACACTGAAGCTTTCTTT. It yields the protein CASSLYDEGSNTEAFF. Looking up the rest from reference TRBV28 and TRBJ1-1 gives the full variable domain: DVKVTQSSRYLVKRTGEKVFLECVQDMDHENMFWYRQDPGLGLRLIYFSYDVKMKEKGDIPEGYSVSREKKERFSLILESASTNQTSMYLCASSLYDEGSNTEAFFGQGTRLTVV.

This clone was found a few times. For the CDR3, the DNA is TGTGCCAGCAGTGAACAGGGGAACAGCGCAGATACGCAGTATTTT. Its protein is CASSEQGNSADTQYF. The V call is TRBV25-1, the J call TRBJ2-3, with D possibly being TRBD1 (6 bases). The CDR3 is made up of 15 amino acids. CDR1 MGHDK and CDR2 SYGVNS come from the germline V gene. V dropped 2 bases and J dropped 4 bases, with 13 bases sitting between them.

In its sample, this clone was seen a few times. The chain is built from TRBV7-9 and TRBJ2-1, with 8 bases fitting TRBD1. Trimming cost V 5 bases and J 0 bases; bases outside gene matches: 3. The V gene's germline CDR1 is SEHNR and CDR2 FQNEAQ (reference sequence). The CDR3 extends over 15 amino acids. CDR3 coding DNA: TGTGCCAGCAGCCCGGACAGGGCCTCCTACAATGAGCAGTTCTTC. Encoded protein: CASSPDRASYNEQFF.

The chain has TRBV5-1 and TRBJ2-5; D uncertain. Trimming left V 4 bases short and J 8 bases short, with 15 bases between. Germline CDR1 and CDR2: SGHRS and YFSETQ. The CDR3 is 13 amino acids. CDR3 sequence: CASSQPEVATQYF. DNA for the CDR3: TGCGCCAGCAGCCAGCCAGAGGTGGCAACCCAGTACTTC.

This clone was observed a handful of times. The chain couples TRBV30 to TRBJ1-4; a weak D match, TRBD1 (5 bases). The CDR3 contains 13 residues. Per the germline V gene, CDR1 is GTSNPN and CDR2 is SVGIG (reference sequence). The germline V and J ends were trimmed by 3 bases and 8 bases, with 13 bases remaining between them. The CDR3 region is CAWSRERIEKLFF. For the CDR3, the DNA is TGTGCCTGGAGCAGGGAGAGGATAGAAAAACTGTTTTTT.

The gene calls are TRBV7-2 and TRBJ1-1; D gene uncertain. Germline assignment: CDR1 SGHTA and CDR2 FQGNSA. The CDR3 consists of 13 residues. V dropped 4 bases and J dropped 0 bases, with 6 bases sitting between them. The CDR3: CASSSFVNTEAFF. The DNA of the CDR3 is TGTGCCAGCAGCTCCTTCGTGAACACTGAAGCTTTCTTT.

V and J are TRBV21-1 and TRBJ1-5. TRBV21-1 is a pseudogene. The CDR3 spans 22 residues. In DNA, the CDR3 is TGTGCCAGCAGCCCGAAGGCGGGGACCGGGACCTTGGGTGGGTTAAGCAATCAGCCCCAGCATTTT. As protein: CASSPKAGTGTLGGLSNQPQHF.